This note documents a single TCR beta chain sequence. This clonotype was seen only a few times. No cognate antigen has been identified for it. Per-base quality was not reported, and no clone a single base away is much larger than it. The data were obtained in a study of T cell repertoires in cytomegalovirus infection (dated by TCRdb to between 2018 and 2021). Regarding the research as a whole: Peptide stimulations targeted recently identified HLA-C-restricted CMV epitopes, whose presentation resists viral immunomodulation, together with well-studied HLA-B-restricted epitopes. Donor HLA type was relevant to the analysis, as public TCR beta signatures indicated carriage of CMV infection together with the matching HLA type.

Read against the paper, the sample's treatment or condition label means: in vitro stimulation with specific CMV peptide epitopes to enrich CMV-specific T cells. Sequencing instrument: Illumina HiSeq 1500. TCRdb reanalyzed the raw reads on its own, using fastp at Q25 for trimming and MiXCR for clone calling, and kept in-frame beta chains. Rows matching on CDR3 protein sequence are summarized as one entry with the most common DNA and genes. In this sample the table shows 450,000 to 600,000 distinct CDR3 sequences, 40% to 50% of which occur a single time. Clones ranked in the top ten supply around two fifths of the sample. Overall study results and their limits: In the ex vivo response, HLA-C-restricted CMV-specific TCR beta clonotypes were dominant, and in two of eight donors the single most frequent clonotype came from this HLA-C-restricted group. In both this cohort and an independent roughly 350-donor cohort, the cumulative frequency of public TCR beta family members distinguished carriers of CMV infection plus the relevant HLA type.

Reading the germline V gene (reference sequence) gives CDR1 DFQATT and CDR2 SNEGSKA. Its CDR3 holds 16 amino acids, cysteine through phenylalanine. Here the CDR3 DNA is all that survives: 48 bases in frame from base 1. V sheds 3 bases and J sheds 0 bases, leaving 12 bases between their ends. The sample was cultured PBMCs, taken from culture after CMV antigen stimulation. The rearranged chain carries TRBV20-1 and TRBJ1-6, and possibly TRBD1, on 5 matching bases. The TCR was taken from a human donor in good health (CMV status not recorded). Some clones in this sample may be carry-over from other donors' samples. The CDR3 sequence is CSARDTRSSYNSPLHF. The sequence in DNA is TGCAGTGCTAGGGACACAAGGAGCTCCTATAATTCACCCCTCCACTTT.